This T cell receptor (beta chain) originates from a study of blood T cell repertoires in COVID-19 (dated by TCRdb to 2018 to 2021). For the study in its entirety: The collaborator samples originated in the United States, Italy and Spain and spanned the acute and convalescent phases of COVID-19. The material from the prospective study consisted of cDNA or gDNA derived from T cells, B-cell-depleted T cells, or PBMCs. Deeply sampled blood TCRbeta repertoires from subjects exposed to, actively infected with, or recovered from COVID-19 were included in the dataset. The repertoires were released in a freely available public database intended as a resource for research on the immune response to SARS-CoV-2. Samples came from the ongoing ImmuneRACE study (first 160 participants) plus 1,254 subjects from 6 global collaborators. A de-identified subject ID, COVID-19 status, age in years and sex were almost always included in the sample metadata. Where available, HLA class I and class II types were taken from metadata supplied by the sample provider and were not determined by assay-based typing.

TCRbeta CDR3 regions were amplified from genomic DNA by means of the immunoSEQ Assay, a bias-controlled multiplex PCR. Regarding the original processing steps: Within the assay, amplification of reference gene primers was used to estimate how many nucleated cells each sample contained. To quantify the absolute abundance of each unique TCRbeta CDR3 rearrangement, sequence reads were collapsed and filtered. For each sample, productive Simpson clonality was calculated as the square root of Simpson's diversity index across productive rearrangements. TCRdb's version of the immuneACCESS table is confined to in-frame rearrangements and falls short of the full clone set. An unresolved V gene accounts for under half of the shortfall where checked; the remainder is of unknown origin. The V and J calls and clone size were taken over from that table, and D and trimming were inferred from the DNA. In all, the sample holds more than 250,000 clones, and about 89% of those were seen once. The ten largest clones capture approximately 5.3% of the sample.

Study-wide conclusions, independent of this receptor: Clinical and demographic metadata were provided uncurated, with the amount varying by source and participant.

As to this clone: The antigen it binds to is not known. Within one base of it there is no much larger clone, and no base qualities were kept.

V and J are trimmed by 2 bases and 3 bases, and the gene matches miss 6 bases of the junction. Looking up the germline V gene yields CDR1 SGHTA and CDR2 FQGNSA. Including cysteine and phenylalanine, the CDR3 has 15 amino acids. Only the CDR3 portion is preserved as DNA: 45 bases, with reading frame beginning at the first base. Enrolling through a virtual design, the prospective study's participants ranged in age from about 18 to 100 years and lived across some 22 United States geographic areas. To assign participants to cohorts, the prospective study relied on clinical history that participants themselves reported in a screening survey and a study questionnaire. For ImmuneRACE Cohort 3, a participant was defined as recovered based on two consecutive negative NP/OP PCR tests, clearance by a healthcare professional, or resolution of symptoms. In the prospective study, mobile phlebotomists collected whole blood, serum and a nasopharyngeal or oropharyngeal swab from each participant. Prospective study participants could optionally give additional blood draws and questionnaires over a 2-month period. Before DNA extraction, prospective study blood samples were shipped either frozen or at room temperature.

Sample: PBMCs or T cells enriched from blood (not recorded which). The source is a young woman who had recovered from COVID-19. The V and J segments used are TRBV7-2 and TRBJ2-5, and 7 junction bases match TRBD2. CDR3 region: CASSLSAGVEETQYF. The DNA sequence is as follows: TGTGCCAGCAGCTTATCGGCGGGGGTAGAAGAGACCCAGTACTTC. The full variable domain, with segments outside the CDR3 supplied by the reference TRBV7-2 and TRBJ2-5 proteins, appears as GAGVSQSPSNKVTEKGKDVELRCDPISGHTALYWYRQSLGQGLEFLIYFQGNSAPDKSGLPSDRFSAERTGGSVSTLTIQRTQQEDSAVYLCASSLSAGVEETQYFGPGTRLLVL.